One sample yielded the 22 T cell receptor beta chains listed below, sequenced in a study of T cells in Graves' hyperthyroidism and ophthalmopathy. RNA transcripts served as the template for amplifying TCR beta CDR3 regions. The TCR CDR3 first-round RT-PCR relied on the HTBI primer set. TCRdb passed the multiplex PCR reads through MiXCR, listing each CDR3 protein once. The sample holds some 650,000 distinct CDR3 sequences, 15% to 20% seen once. Material: blood. Receptors originate from a woman aged 40 to 50 with Graves' ophthalmopathy.

The V gene is TRBV10-3, the J gene TRBJ1-5; D not certain. Trimming cost V 1 base and J 0 bases, with 4 bases left between them. The CDR3 has 14 amino acids. Germline values: CDR1 ENHRY, CDR2 SYGVKD. The chain's CDR3 is CAISEWDSNQPQHF. The CDR3 DNA reads as TGTGCCATCAGTGAGTGGGATAGCAATCAGCCCCAGCATTTT.

The J gene is TRBJ1-5, the V gene TRBV7-9; no clear D. The CDR3 extends over 9 amino acids. Trimming left V 8 bases short and J 7 bases short, with 3 bases between. The V gene's germline CDR1 is SEHNR and CDR2 FQNEAQ (reference sequence). Here the CDR3 DNA reads TGTGCCAGCCCCCAGCCCCAGCATTTT. Encoded protein: CASPQPQHF.

This clonotype was detected ten times or more. This chain uses TRBV18 with TRBJ2-7, with 9 positions matching TRBD1. The CDR3 extends over 15 amino acids. With 3 bases clipped from V and 3 bases from J, the junction kept 6 bases outside the gene matches. Looked up from germline, CDR1 is KGHSH and CDR2 is LQKENI. CDR3 loop: CASSPRTGADYEQYF. The CDR3 DNA reads TGTGCCAGCTCACCTAGGACAGGGGCGGACTACGAGCAGTACTTC.

This clonotype was counted ten times or more. V gene TRBV5-1 combines with J gene TRBJ2-2, with D possibly called TRBD1 or TRBD2 (5 bases each). The CDR3 sequence is 15 residues long. Germline CDR1 and CDR2: SGHRS and YFSETQ. Trimming took off 4 bases at V and 0 bases at J, with 10 bases between the two ends. This CDR3 reads CASSKGPPNTGELFF. The CDR3, as DNA: TGCGCCAGCAGCAAGGGACCGCCGAACACCGGGGAGCTGTTTTTT.

Remarks on this clonotype: This could be a read error, since a much larger clone is one nucleotide away. Here the CDR3 reads CASIRSRDSSYSEQFF. The CDR3 nucleotides are TGTGCCAGCATCAGATCCCGGGACTCATCTTACAGTGAGCAGTTCTTC. The chain couples TRBV7-8 to TRBJ2-1; maybe TRBD2 (6 bases). The CDR3 covers 16 residues. The germline gives CDR1 SGHVS, CDR2 FQNEAQ.

This chain uses TRBV29-1 with TRBJ1-2; D is unclear. V was clipped by 6 bases and J by 7 bases, with 9 bases between them. Germline-derived CDR1 and CDR2 are SQVTM and ANQGSEA. The CDR3 covers 10 residues. Here the CDR3 reads CSVVLFGYTF. Written as DNA, the CDR3 is TGCAGCGTGGTATTGTTTGGCTACACCTTC.

This clonotype appeared many times. The chain combines TRBV20-1 with TRBJ1-2; TRBD1 agrees at 10 bases. Germline lookup yields CDR1 DFQATT and CDR2 SNEGSKA (reference sequence). V was pared by 2 bases and J by 6 bases, with 9 bases of the junction left unmatched. CDR3 length: 15 residues. The CDR3 DNA is TGCAGTGCTAGACCAAATGGGGACAGGGGTAATGGCTACACCTTC. Translated: CSARPNGDRGNGYTF.

This chain uses TRBV24-1 with TRBJ1-1; unclear D gene. This CDR3 contains 13 residues. Germline assignment: CDR1 KGHDR and CDR2 SFDVKD. Trimming removed 5 bases at V and 2 bases at J, with 8 bases between. The CDR3 loop is CATSASGNTEAFF. For the CDR3, the DNA is TGTGCCACCAGTGCCTCCGGAAACACTGAAGCTTTCTTT.

At least ten counts were recorded for this clonotype. The chain couples TRBV27 to TRBJ1-1, with TRBD1 identical over 7 bases. V lost 5 bases, J lost 4 bases, and 7 bases stayed unmatched. The germline V gene has CDR1 MNHEY and CDR2 SMNVEV (reference sequence). The length of the CDR3 is 14 residues. Here the CDR3 DNA reads TGTGCCAGCAGTACCCTACAGGGGTCCACTGAAGCTTTCTTT. Its translation: CASSTLQGSTEAFF.

This clonotype was counted at least ten times. The V gene is TRBV20-1, the J gene TRBJ2-1, with 16 bases aligning to TRBD2. J gave up 10 bases and V 0 bases, and 6 bases lay outside the gene matches. The CDR3 is 16 residues long. Germline V CDR1 and CDR2: DFQATT, SNEGSKA (reference sequence). Here the CDR3 DNA reads TGCAGTGCTAGAGATCCCGGGACTAGCGGGGGGGGAGAGCAGTTCTTC. Its translation: CSARDPGTSGGGEQFF.

This clonotype was seen repeatedly, ten times or more. CDR3 sequence (DNA): TGTGCCAGCTCACCACCGCTAACCACAGATACGCAGTATTTT. Amino acid sequence: CASSPPLTTDTQYF. J is TRBJ2-3 and V is TRBV18; D is undetermined. Trimming stripped 0 bases from V and 2 bases from J, with 6 bases between. The CDR3 sequence is 14 residues long. Per the germline V gene, CDR1 is KGHSH and CDR2 is LQKENI.

This clonotype occurred many times. The chain uses TRBV6-2 or TRBV6-3 and TRBJ2-5; 7 bases agree with TRBD2. J gave up 5 bases and V 0 bases, and 6 bases lay outside the gene matches. Germline CDR1 MNHEY, CDR2 SVGEGT. The CDR3 loop spans 15 amino acids. The CDR3 region is CASSYSTSRAETQYF. The CDR3 DNA reads as TGTGCCAGCAGTTACTCGACTAGCAGAGCGGAGACCCAGTACTTC.

This clonotype occurred many times. The chain is built from TRBV6-1 and TRBJ2-5, with D possibly TRBD1 on 6 matching bases. The CDR3 loop spans 14 amino acids. The V gene's germline CDR1 is MNHNS and CDR2 SASEGT. V was trimmed by 5 bases and J by 2 bases, leaving 12 bases between them. The CDR3 DNA follows: TGTGCCAGCAGTCACCGACAGGCTCAAGAGACCCAGTACTTC. The encoded protein is CASSHRQAQETQYF.

The chain employs TRBV2 and TRBJ1-5, with a weak D call TRBD1 (6 bases). There are 14 residues in the CDR3. The V end lost 5 bases, the J end lost 3 bases, and 11 bases lay between the germline ends. CDR1 and CDR2 from the germline V gene are SNHLY and FYNNEI. CDR3 amino acids: CASSPGTPNQPQHF. The CDR3 nucleotides are TGTGCCAGCAGTCCGGGGACACCCAATCAGCCCCAGCATTTT.

This clonotype was recorded at least ten times. V is TRBV11-2 and J is TRBJ2-7; D call uncertain. The CDR3 contains 13 residues. The V end lost 1 base, the J end lost 9 bases, and 13 bases lay between the germline ends. Per the germline V gene, CDR1 is SGHAT and CDR2 is FQNNGV. The CDR3 DNA sequence: TGTGCCAGCAGCTTAGTAATTGAGTCGGGGCAGTACTTC. This codes for CASSLVIESGQYF.

This clonotype occurred a few times. V is TRBV20-1 and J is TRBJ2-5, with D perhaps matching TRBD1 or TRBD2 (5 bases each). The ends were cut back, 3 bases at V and 3 bases at J, with 17 bases in the middle. The CDR3 extends over 15 amino acids. The germline CDR1 and CDR2 sequences are DFQATT and SNEGSKA (reference sequence). The CDR3 DNA reads TGCAGTGCTAGCCCCGGGACGGCTCAGGAAGAGACCCAGTACTTC. Translated: CSASPGTAQEETQYF.

CDR3 sequence reads: CASSDPGQGGETQYF. As DNA, the CDR3 is TGTGCCAGCAGTGATCCTGGACAGGGAGGGGAGACCCAGTACTTC. The chain recombines TRBV25-1 with TRBJ2-5, with a weak D call TRBD1 (8 bases). V lost 3 bases to trimming and J lost 5 bases, with 16 bases between them. Germline V CDR1 and CDR2: MGHDK, SYGVNS. This CDR3 spans 15 amino acids.

This sequence joins TRBV6-1 and TRBJ2-3, with TRBD1 matching over 9 bases. The CDR3 length is 16 residues. The J segment lost 4 bases and the V segment lost 5 bases, leaving 10 bases of the junction unmatched. Germline lookup yields CDR1 MNHNS and CDR2 SASEGT. CDR3 region: CASSKLPGQGSDTQYF. The CDR3 coding sequence is TGTGCCAGCAGTAAACTTCCGGGACAGGGATCAGATACGCAGTATTTT.

This clonotype was seen repeatedly, ten times or more. CDR3 amino acids: CSVVGAGVVDTQYF. The CDR3 coding sequence is TGCAGCGTTGTAGGAGCGGGAGTCGTAGATACGCAGTATTTT. The chain employs TRBV29-1 and TRBJ2-3, with 8 bases lining up with TRBD2. The germline CDR1 and CDR2 sequences are SQVTM and ANQGSEA. V was clipped by 4 bases and J by 5 bases; unmatched bases: 8. The length of the CDR3 is 14 residues.

The J gene is TRBJ2-5, the V gene TRBV20-1, with D tentatively TRBD1 or TRBD2 (6 bases each). V dropped 6 bases and J dropped 1 base, with 12 bases sitting between them. Germline V CDR1 and CDR2: DFQATT, SNEGSKA (reference sequence). The CDR3 loop spans 13 amino acids. The CDR3 loop is CSANGGLQETQYF. The CDR3 DNA is TGCAGTGCCAACGGGGGCCTCCAAGAGACCCAGTACTTC.

This clonotype was observed at least ten times. The J gene is TRBJ1-1, the V gene TRBV11-2; possibly TRBD1 for D (5 bases). The CDR3 covers 12 residues. Germline values: CDR1 SGHAT, CDR2 FQNNGV. V gave up 8 bases and J gave up 10 bases, with 17 bases separating them. CDR3 in DNA: TGTGCCAGCCTGGGGCAGGGAGGTGCAGCTTTCTTT. Translating gives CASLGQGGAAFF.

A single count supports this clonotype. The chain couples TRBV6-2 or TRBV6-3 to TRBJ2-2; D unresolved. Germline CDR1 reads MNHEY; CDR2 reads SVGEGT. Trimming removed 5 bases from V and 6 bases from J, with 16 bases in between. This CDR3 has 15 amino acids. Here the CDR3 DNA reads TGTGCCAGCAGTCCGACCCGGACCTGGGCCGGGGAGCTGTTTTTT. Translation gives CASSPTRTWAGELFF.